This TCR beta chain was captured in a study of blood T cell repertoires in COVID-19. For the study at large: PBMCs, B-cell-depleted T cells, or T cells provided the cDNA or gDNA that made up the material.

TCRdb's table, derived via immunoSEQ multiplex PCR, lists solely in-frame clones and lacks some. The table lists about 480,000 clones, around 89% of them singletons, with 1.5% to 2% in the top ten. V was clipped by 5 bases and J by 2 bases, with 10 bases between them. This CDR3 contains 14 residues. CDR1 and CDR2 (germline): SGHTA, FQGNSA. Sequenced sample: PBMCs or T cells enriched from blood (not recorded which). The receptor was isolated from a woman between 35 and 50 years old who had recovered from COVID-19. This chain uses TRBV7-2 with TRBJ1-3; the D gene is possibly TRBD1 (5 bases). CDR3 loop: CASSPLGPGNTIYF. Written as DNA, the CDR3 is TGTGCCAGCAGCCCCCTGGGGCCTGGAAACACCATATATTTT. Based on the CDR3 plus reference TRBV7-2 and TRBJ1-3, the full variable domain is GAGVSQSPSNKVTEKGKDVELRCDPISGHTALYWYRQSLGQGLEFLIYFQGNSAPDKSGLPSDRFSAERTGGSVSTLTIQRTQQEDSAVYLCASSPLGPGNTIYFGEGSWLTVV.